These 21 T cell receptor beta chains were sequenced from one sample in a study of immune heterogeneity within non-small cell lung tumors. Amplification of the TCR beta CDR3 was achieved through multiplex PCR with 32 V and 13 J primers. TCRdb reanalysed the multiplex PCR reads using MiXCR and keeps one entry per CDR3 protein. The data show tens of thousands of distinct CDR3 sequences, around 28% seen once. Bulk tumor genomic DNA, 450 to 600 ng per sample, was the template. Each primary tumor yielded several biopsies, collected far apart from one another at surgery. Patients had untreated, newly diagnosed non-small cell lung cancer and underwent curative surgery. The sequenced sample was lung tumor tissue. Every receptor here comes from a man aged 40-49 years with non-small cell lung cancer.

In this sample, this clonotype turned up a few times. The chain employs TRBV6-2 or TRBV6-3 and TRBJ2-1; D unresolved. This CDR3 is built from 12 residues. Germline-derived CDR1 and CDR2 are MNHEY and SVGEGT. Between the trimmed V and J ends, which lost 2 bases and 7 bases, there was a span of 6 bases. The CDR3 bases are TGTGCCAGCAGTTACCTCTTGAATGAGCAGTTCTTC. This encodes CASSYLLNEQFF.

The chain couples TRBV6-1 to TRBJ2-5; D gene uncertain. The CDR3 sequence is 11 residues long. V was trimmed by 6 bases and J by 5 bases, leaving 7 bases between them. Germline V gene sequence: CDR1 MNHNS, CDR2 SASEGT. CDR3 nucleotide sequence: TGTGCCAGCAGCCGAGTGGAGACCCAGTACTTC. Translation gives CASSRVETQYF.

This clonotype was seen ten or more times. This chain uses TRBV25-1 with TRBJ1-2, with a tentative D call TRBD1 (5 bases). V was pared by 9 bases and J by 8 bases, with 22 bases between. Germline loops: CDR1 MGHDK, CDR2 SYGVNS. The CDR3 is made up of 14 amino acids. The CDR3 is CASQGEQAWKGYTF. In nucleotides, the CDR3 is TGTGCCAGTCAAGGGGAACAGGCTTGGAAAGGCTACACCTTC.

This clonotype was counted at least ten times. This chain uses TRBV6-1 with TRBJ2-7; D not resolved. The germline V gene has CDR1 MNHNS and CDR2 SASEGT. Trimming removed 6 bases from V and 3 bases from J, with 6 bases in between. There are 11 residues in the CDR3. This CDR3 reads CASSSNYEQYF. The CDR3 bases are TGTGCCAGCAGCTCCAACTACGAGCAGTACTTC.

Turning to this clonotype: One base away lies a much larger clone, so this may be a sequencing read error. V and J are TRBV30 and TRBJ1-3; TRBD1 agrees at 7 bases. Germline-derived CDR1 and CDR2 are GTSNPN and SVGIG (reference sequence). The junction had 6 bases not matched to a gene; V was cut back by 0 bases and J by 4 bases. The CDR3 has 15 residues. In DNA form, the CDR3 reads TGTGCCTGGAGTGTAGGGGGCATCGGCGGAAACACCATATATTTT. Translating gives CAWSVGGIGGNTIYF. Full variable domain (remainder filled in from reference TRBV30 and TRBJ1-3): SQTIHQWPATLVQPVGSPLSLECTVEGTSNPNLYWYRQAAGRGLQLLFYSVGIGQISSEVPQNLSASRPQDRQFILSSKKLLLSDSGFYLCAWSVGGIGGNTIYFGEGSWLTVV.

With regard to this clonotype: Germline is not matched at one junction end, which may reflect a read error. CDR3 residues: CASSLNWGDMQYF. The CDR3 nucleotides read TGTGCCAGCAGCCTAAACTGGGGAGATATGCAGTATTTT. This chain connects TRBV9 to TRBJ2-3, with D perhaps TRBD2 (5 bases). Germline V lookup: CDR1 SGDLS, CDR2 YYNGEE. The CDR3 is 13 residues long.

On this clonotype: This sequence may be a read error, since a much larger clone differs from it by one base. The chain is built from TRBV30 and TRBJ1-5, with a tentative D call TRBD1 (5 bases). The V gene's germline CDR1 is GTSNPN and CDR2 SVGIG (reference sequence). CDR3 length: 13 residues. The CDR3 nucleotides are TGTTCCTGGAGCGGGGGTCCCACTCAGCCCCAGCATTTT. It codes for CSWSGGPTQPQHF.

This clonotype was detected many times. V and J are TRBV7-8 and TRBJ1-2; no reliable D call. This CDR3 has 14 residues. Germline CDR1 reads SGHVS; CDR2 reads FQNEAQ. With 1 base removed from V and 1 base from J, the gap between germline ends came to 7 bases. DNA for the CDR3: TGTGCCAGCAGCTTAGACGAGGGTAACTATGGCTACACCTTC. Its protein is CASSLDEGNYGYTF.

This clonotype was observed a few times. This chain links TRBV4-1 with TRBJ2-2; 7 nucleotides match TRBD2. Looked up from germline, CDR1 is MGHRA and CDR2 is YSYEKL. J gave up 4 bases and V 4 bases, and 6 bases lay outside the gene matches. This CDR3 contains 15 residues. The CDR3 is CASSPRLAPTGELFF. The CDR3 DNA follows: TGCGCCAGCAGCCCCCGACTAGCCCCCACCGGGGAGCTGTTTTTT.

This clonotype has only a few counts. V gene TRBV7-9 combines with J gene TRBJ2-7; 7 nucleotides line up with TRBD2. With V trimmed by 2 bases and J by 3 bases, 7 bases remained unmatched. The CDR3 is made up of 15 amino acids. Germline loops: CDR1 SEHNR, CDR2 FQNEAQ (reference sequence). CDR3 bases: TGTGCCAGCAGCTTAATCCCGGGAGGTGGCTACGAGCAGTACTTC. Translated: CASSLIPGGGYEQYF.

As concerns this clonotype: Mismatch with germline at one junction end may stem from a read error. V usage is TRBV5-1 and J usage is TRBJ1-2; TRBD1 is a possible D gene (5 bases). CDR3 size: 18 residues. Germline V CDR1 and CDR2: SGHRS, YFSETQ. CDR3 region: CAISLIFGEGNSDYGYTF. CDR3 nucleotides: TGCGCCATCAGCTTAATATTCGGAGAGGGGAATTCGGACTATGGCTACACCTTC.

This clonotype was detected many times. This CDR3 is CASSFGPSGRDYNEQFF. For the CDR3, the DNA is TGTGCCAGCAGTTTCGGGCCCAGCGGGAGGGACTACAATGAGCAGTTCTTC. The gene calls are TRBV12-3 or TRBV12-4 and TRBJ2-1, with 10 positions matching TRBD2. With V trimmed by 3 bases and J by 3 bases, 8 bases remained unmatched. This CDR3 comprises 17 residues.

This clonotype was seen ten or more times. V and J are TRBV6-1 and TRBJ2-7; possibly TRBD1 for D (5 bases). With 10 bases removed from V and 5 bases from J, the gap between germline ends came to 18 bases. This CDR3 has 13 amino acids. Germline V gene lookup returns CDR1 MNHNS and CDR2 SASEGT. This CDR3 is CATGPLGAHEQYF. The CDR3 DNA reads TGTGCCACAGGTCCGTTAGGGGCCCACGAGCAGTACTTC.

In the case of this clonotype: A read error may explain this, as a much larger clone is one base away. CDR3 DNA: TGTGCCAGTAGCCCCGAGGGGAATTCTCCAGCCAAAAACATTCAGTACTTC. The encoded protein is CASSPEGNSPAKNIQYF. The rearrangement uses TRBV19 and TRBJ2-4; D possibly matches TRBD1 or TRBD2 (5 bases each). Germline assignment: CDR1 LNHDA and CDR2 SQIVND (reference sequence). The CDR3 is 17 amino acids. V was trimmed by 6 bases and J by 0 bases, leaving 18 bases between them.

There are many counts of this clonotype. The chain joins TRBV19 to TRBJ1-3, with 9 bases identical to TRBD1. This CDR3 comprises 16 residues. The ends lost 6 bases at V and 4 bases at J; junction bases unmatched: 10. CDR1 and CDR2 from the germline V gene are LNHDA and SQIVND (reference sequence). The CDR3 region has the DNA TGTGCCAGTAGATCCCCGGGACAGGGATTCGGAAACACCATATATTTT. Translating gives CASRSPGQGFGNTIYF.

This clonotype has only one observation. A much larger clone sits a single nucleotide away, making a read error possible. The chain joins TRBV30 to TRBJ1-2, with unresolved D. CDR3 length: 12 amino acids. Germline V CDR1 and CDR2: GTSNPN, SVGIG (reference sequence). Trimming stripped 7 bases from V and 3 bases from J, with 12 bases between. CDR3 DNA sequence: TGTGCCTCCCTTAGGGCGTACTATGGCTACACCTTC. Translating gives CASLRAYYGYTF.

This clonotype has at least ten counts. This rearrangement joins TRBV27 to TRBJ1-6; D unclear. Germline CDR1 and CDR2: MNHEY and SMNVEV (reference sequence). V lost 3 bases and J lost 5, with 11 bases in between. The CDR3 runs 15 residues. The CDR3 loop is CASSFLANDNSPLHF. The CDR3 region has the DNA TGTGCCAGCAGTTTTCTAGCGAACGATAATTCACCCCTCCACTTT.

As to this clonotype: This may arise from a read error, as a much more abundant clone is one base away. The chain carries TRBV19 and TRBJ2-7, with D perhaps being TRBD1 or TRBD2 (5 bases each). Germline V lookup: CDR1 LNHDA, CDR2 SQIVND (reference sequence). The CDR3 extends over 15 amino acids. The germline V and J ends were trimmed by 7 bases and 0 bases, with 16 bases remaining between them. As DNA, the CDR3 is TGTGCCAGTACTCACGGGACGTGCGCCTCCTACGAGCAGTACTTC. Its translation: CASTHGTCASYEQYF.

The sample holds a few counts of this clonotype. V gene TRBV27 combines with J gene TRBJ2-4; D call uncertain. V lost 0 bases to trimming and J lost 4 bases, with 4 bases between them. The germline gives CDR1 MNHEY, CDR2 SMNVEV (reference sequence). The CDR3 spans 13 residues. CDR3 sequence (DNA): TGTGCCAGCAGTTTATCACAGAAAAACATTCAGTACTTC. Protein product: CASSLSQKNIQYF.

For the CDR3, the DNA is TGTGCCAGCAGCGTTTCAGGGGCGATGAACACTGAAGCTTTCTTT. This gives the protein CASSVSGAMNTEAFF. This sequence joins TRBV9 and TRBJ1-1; D perhaps matches TRBD1 (6 bases). Germline values: CDR1 SGDLS, CDR2 YYNGEE. The CDR3 has 15 amino acids. Trimming shortened V by 2 bases and J by 0 bases, and 11 bases separated the two germline ends. Looking up the rest from reference TRBV9 and TRBJ1-1 gives the full variable domain: DSGVTQTPKHLITATGQRVTLRCSPRSGDLSVYWYQQSLDQGLQFLIQYYNGEERAKGNILERFSAQQFPDLHSELNLSSLELGDSALYFCASSVSGAMNTEAFFGQGTRLTVV.

In its sample, this clonotype was seen a few times. The chain links TRBV20-1 to TRBJ1-3; 9 positions agree with TRBD1. CDR3 length: 13 residues. Germline assignment: CDR1 DFQATT and CDR2 SNEGSKA (reference sequence). V was clipped by 6 bases and J by 4 bases; unmatched bases: 4. CDR3 sequence reads: CSATGTGGNTIYF. CDR3 bases: TGCAGTGCCACGGGGACAGGGGGAAACACCATATATTTT.